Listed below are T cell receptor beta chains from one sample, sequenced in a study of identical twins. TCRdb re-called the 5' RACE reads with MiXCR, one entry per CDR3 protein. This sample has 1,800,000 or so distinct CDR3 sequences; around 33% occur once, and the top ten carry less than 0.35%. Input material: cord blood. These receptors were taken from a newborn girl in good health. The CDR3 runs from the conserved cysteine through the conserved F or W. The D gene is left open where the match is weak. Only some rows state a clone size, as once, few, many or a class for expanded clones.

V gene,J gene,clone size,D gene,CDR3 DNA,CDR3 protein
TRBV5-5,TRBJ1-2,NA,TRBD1,TGTGCCAGCAGCTCCGGACAGGGGACGATGGGCTATGGCTACACCTTC,CASSSGQGTMGYGYTF
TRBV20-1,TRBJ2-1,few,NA,TGCAGTGCGCAGACCAGGGGAAACTCCTACAATGAGCAGTTCTTC,CSAQTRGNSYNEQFF
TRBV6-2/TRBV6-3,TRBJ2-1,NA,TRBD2,TGTGCCAGCACCAATAAAGCGGGAGGAAACAATGAGCAGTTCTTC,CASTNKAGGNNEQFF
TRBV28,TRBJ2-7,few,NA,TGTGCCAGCAGTACCGACAGGAGGTACGAGCAGTACTTC,CASSTDRRYEQYF
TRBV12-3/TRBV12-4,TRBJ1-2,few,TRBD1,TGTGCCAGCAGTGCTCAGGGGGCGGACTATGGCTACACCTTC,CASSAQGADYGYTF
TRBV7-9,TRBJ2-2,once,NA,TGTGCCAGCAGCTTAGCGCCCAGCGCCCACACCGGGGAGCTGTTTTTT,CASSLAPSAHTGELFF
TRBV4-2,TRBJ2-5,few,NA,TGTGCCAGCAGCCAAGATGGGCAAAACGGGGAGACCCAGTACTTC,CASSQDGQNGETQYF
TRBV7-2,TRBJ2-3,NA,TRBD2,TGTGCCAGCAGCTTCCGACTAGCGGGGGGGAGAGATACGCAGTATTTT,CASSFRLAGGRDTQYF
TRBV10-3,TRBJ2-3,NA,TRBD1,TGTGCCACGGCAGGGGGAACAGGGGCAGATACGCAGTATTTT,CATAGGTGADTQYF
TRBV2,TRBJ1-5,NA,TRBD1,TGTGCCAGCAGTCCGCTTGCAGGGGGCAAGCCCCGGCATTTT,CASSPLAGGKPRHF
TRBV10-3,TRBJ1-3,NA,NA,TGTGCCATCAGGGGGACACGGGGAAACACCATATATTTT,CAIRGTRGNTIYF
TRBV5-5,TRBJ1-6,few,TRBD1,TGTGCCAGCAGCCAGCCCGGGACAGCGACCAATTCACCCCTCCACTTT,CASSQPGTATNSPLHF
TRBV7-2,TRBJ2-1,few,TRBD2,TGTGCCAGCAGCTCGGGACTAGCGGGAGACGTGAATGAGCAGTTCTTC,CASSSGLAGDVNEQFF
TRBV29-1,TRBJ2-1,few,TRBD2,TGCAGCCATTGCTTAGCGGGCCCCTACAATGAGCAGTTCTTC,CSHCLAGPYNEQFF
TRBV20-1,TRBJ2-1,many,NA,TGCAGTGCTCCTTATCTATGGGAGGACAATGAGCAGTTCTTC,CSAPYLWEDNEQFF
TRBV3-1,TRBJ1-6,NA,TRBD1,TGTGCCAGCAGCCAAGTAAACAGGGGCTCCTATAATTCACCCCTCCACTTT,CASSQVNRGSYNSPLHF
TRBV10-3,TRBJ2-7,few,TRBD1,TGTGCCATCAGTGCTACAGGGGGCTCCTACGAGCAGTACTTC,CAISATGGSYEQYF
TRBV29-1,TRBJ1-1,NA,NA,TGCAGCGTTGGAGACCGTGCTGAAGCTTTCTTT,CSVGDRAEAFF
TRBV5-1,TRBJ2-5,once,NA,TGCGCCAGCAGCTTGTGGGTCCAAGAGGCCCAGTACTTC,CASSLWVQEAQYF
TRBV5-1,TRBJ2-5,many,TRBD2,TGCGCCAGCAGCTCACTAGCGGGAAGCCTTCGCCAGTACTTC,CASSSLAGSLRQYF
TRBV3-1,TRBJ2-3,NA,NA,TGTGCCAGCAGCCAACCCTCGGGTAATACGCAGTATTTT,CASSQPSGNTQYF
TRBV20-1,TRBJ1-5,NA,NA,TGCAGTGCTAGAGGTGAAGTGGGGCAGCCCCAGCATTTT,CSARGEVGQPQHF
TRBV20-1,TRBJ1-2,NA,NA,TGCAGTGTACCAGGGGAGTCTAACTATGGCTACACCTTC,CSVPGESNYGYTF
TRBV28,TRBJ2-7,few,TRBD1,TGTGCCAGCAGTAAATGGGACAGGCGTGCTTACGAGCAGTACTTC,CASSKWDRRAYEQYF
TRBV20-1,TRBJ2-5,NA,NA,TGCAGTGCTAGTTACGCGGGGAAGGGAGAGACCCAGTACTTC,CSASYAGKGETQYF
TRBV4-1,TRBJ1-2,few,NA,TGCGCCAGCAGCAGTCCGGGACGCACGCCGAACTATGGCTACACCTTC,CASSSPGRTPNYGYTF
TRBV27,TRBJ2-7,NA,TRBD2,TGTGCCAGCAGTTTAAAAGCGGGACTTACTTACAATGAGCAGTACTTC,CASSLKAGLTYNEQYF
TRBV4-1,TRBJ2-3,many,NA,TGCGCCAGCAGCCAAAGGGAGGGGGGGACATCTAGCACAGATACGCAGTATTTT,CASSQREGGTSSTDTQYF
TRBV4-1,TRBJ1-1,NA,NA,TGCGCCAGCAGCCAATTGGGGGCCCTGGGCACTGAAGCTTTCTTT,CASSQLGALGTEAFF
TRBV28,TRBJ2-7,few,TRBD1,TGTGCCAGCAGTTCCTTCCGGGACAGCTCCTACGAGCAGTACTTC,CASSSFRDSSYEQYF
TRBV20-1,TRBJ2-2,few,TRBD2,TGCAGTGCTAGTAGGCTAGCGGAAAACACCGGGGAGCTGTTTTTT,CSASRLAENTGELFF
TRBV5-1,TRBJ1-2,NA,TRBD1,TGCGCCAGCAGCGCAAACGACAGGGTTAACTATGGCTACACCTTC,CASSANDRVNYGYTF
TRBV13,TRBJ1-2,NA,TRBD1,TGTGCCAGCAGCTTATCCCGGGACAGAGCTAACTATGGCTACACCTTC,CASSLSRDRANYGYTF
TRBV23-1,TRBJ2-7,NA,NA,TGCGCCAGCAGTCAATTCACTACAAGCTCCTACGAGCAGTACTTC,CASSQFTTSSYEQYF
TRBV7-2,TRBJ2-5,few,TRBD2,TGTGCCAGCAGCTTACTAGCGGGATACTACAATGAGCAGTACTTC,CASSLLAGYYNEQYF
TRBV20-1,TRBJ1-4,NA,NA,TGCAGTGCTAGAGTGAGGGTGCCAACTAATGAAAAACTGTTTTTT,CSARVRVPTNEKLFF
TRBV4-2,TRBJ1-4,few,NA,TGTGCCAGCAGCCAAGAGGCCAGGGAGGGGGAAAAACTGTTTTTT,CASSQEAREGEKLFF
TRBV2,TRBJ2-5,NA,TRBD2,TGTGCCAGCAGTGAAGGACTAGCCCCCCTAGAGACCCAGTACTTC,CASSEGLAPLETQYF
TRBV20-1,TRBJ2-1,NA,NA,TGCAGTGCTAGAGATCCAGAGTTCTCCTACAATGAGCAGTTCTTC,CSARDPEFSYNEQFF
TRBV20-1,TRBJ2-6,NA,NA,TGCAGTGGAATAAGGGGCACTGGGGCCAACGTCCTGACTTTC,CSGIRGTGANVLTF
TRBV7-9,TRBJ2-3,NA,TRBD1,TGTGCCAGCAGCTTAGGGGACAGGATCACAGATACGCAGTATTTT,CASSLGDRITDTQYF
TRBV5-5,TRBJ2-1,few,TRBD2,TGTGCCAGCAGCTTGGACAAGTCGGGACTAGCGGGAGGGAGGAATGAGCAGTTCTTC,CASSLDKSGLAGGRNEQFF
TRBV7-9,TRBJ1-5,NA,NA,TGTGCCAGTGCAGGCGGTCAGGGTAGAAAGGTAGTTCAGCCCCAGCATTTT,CASAGGQGRKVVQPQHF
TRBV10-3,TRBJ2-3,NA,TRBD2,TGTGCCGTCAGTGAGTCGAAGACTAGCGGAAGCACAGATACGCAGTATTTT,CAVSESKTSGSTDTQYF
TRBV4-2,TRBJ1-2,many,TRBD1,TGTGCCAGCAGCCGTCCGGGACAGCCTAACTATGGCTACACCTTC,CASSRPGQPNYGYTF
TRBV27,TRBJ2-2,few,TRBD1,TGTGCCAGCAGTTTTCGATTGGGGACAGGGGGGACCGGGGAGCTGTTTTTT,CASSFRLGTGGTGELFF